This passage covers 7 T cell receptor beta chains from one sample sequenced in a study of CD8+ T cells in alopecia areata. Extracted from the samples, RNA was reverse transcribed into cDNA to serve as the sequencing template. Sequencing was performed with immunoSEQ multiplex PCR; in TCRdb, only in-frame clones are kept and a portion is missing. The sample carries about 150,000 clones, 87% recorded once. This sample comprised CD8+ T cells sorted from blood, obtained at week 0. Every receptor here comes from a human donor with alopecia areata.

The chain employs TRBV11-2 and TRBJ2-2; 11 positions match TRBD2. V trimming: 0 bases; J trimming: 3 bases; junction bases outside the gene matches: 6. Germline V gene data show CDR1 as SGHAT and CDR2 as FQNNGV. This CDR3 comprises 18 residues. CDR3: CASSLEGGLAGYTGELFF. CDR3 nucleotide sequence: TGTGCCAGCAGCTTAGAAGGAGGACTAGCGGGCTACACCGGGGAGCTGTTTTTT.

V gene TRBV10-3 combines with J gene TRBJ2-3, with 9 bases that match TRBD2. Germline lookup yields CDR1 ENHRY and CDR2 SYGVKD. J was trimmed by 2 bases and V by 3 bases; bases with no gene match: 9. This CDR3 is 17 amino acids long. CDR3 loop: CAISDIISGSFTDTQYF. DNA of the CDR3: TGTGCCATCAGTGACATCATTAGCGGGAGCTTCACAGATACGCAGTATTTT.

The rearrangement links TRBV7-3 to TRBJ2-1; TRBD2 matches at 11 bases. This CDR3 contains 15 residues. V gave up 5 bases and J gave up 10 bases; unmatched junction bases: 10. Germline V lookup: CDR1 SGHTA, CDR2 FQGTGA. The CDR3 DNA reads TGTGCCAGCAGCCCCCCCCCGGGACTAGCGGAAGAGCAGTTCTTC. Its protein is CASSPPPGLAEEQFF. Variable domain in full (rest from reference TRBV7-3 and TRBJ2-1): GAGVSQTPSNKVTEKGKYVELRCDPISGHTALYWYRQSLGQGPEFLIYFQGTGAADDSGLPNDRFFAVRPEGSVSTLKIQRTERGDSAVYLCASSPPPGLAEEQFFGPGTRLTVL.

V usage is TRBV4-1 and J usage is TRBJ2-2; the D is unclear. The CDR3 covers 14 residues. V was pared by 3 bases and J by 1 base, with 6 bases between. CDR1 MGHRA and CDR2 YSYEKL come from the germline V gene. The CDR3, as DNA: TGCGCCAGCAGCCATGAACAGAACACCGGGGAGCTGTTTTTT. As protein: CASSHEQNTGELFF.

V gene TRBV27 combines with J gene TRBJ2-7; a weak D match, TRBD1 (5 bases). This CDR3 is 13 amino acids long. Trimming stripped 3 bases from V and 5 bases from J, with 11 bases between. Looked up from germline, CDR1 is MNHEY and CDR2 is SMNVEV (reference sequence). This chain's CDR3 is CASSLTQGNEQYF. The CDR3, as DNA: TGTGCCAGCAGTTTGACGCAGGGAAACGAGCAGTACTTC.

The chain links TRBV7-9 to TRBJ2-3; TRBD1 matches 8 bases. Germline loops: CDR1 SEHNR, CDR2 FQNEAQ (reference sequence). With V trimmed by 4 bases and J by 5 bases, 5 bases remained unmatched. The CDR3 extends over 14 amino acids. CDR3: CASSSTGGKDTQYF. The CDR3 bases are TGTGCCAGCAGCTCAACAGGGGGAAAAGATACGCAGTATTTT.

J is TRBJ2-2 and V is TRBV6-5; TRBD1 matches 8 bases. The V gene's germline CDR1 is MNHEY and CDR2 SVGAGI. The CDR3 runs to 14 residues. Trimming cost V 2 bases and J 6 bases; bases outside gene matches: 2. The CDR3, as DNA: TGTGCCAGCAGTTACGGACAGGGATCCGGGGAGCTGTTTTTT. This codes for CASSYGQGSGELFF.